This is a list of T cell receptor beta chains from one sample in a study of cytomegalovirus exposure and HLA in healthy donors. Profiling relied on immunoSEQ multiplex PCR, and the TCRdb table lists in-frame clones only, not all of them. There are under 200,000 clones in the sample; roughly 85% occur only once, and around 4.8% lies in the top ten. Sequenced material: PBMCs. The receptor source for this set is a woman aged 25 to 39 in good health and CMV-seropositive. Both conserved end residues are part of each CDR3. Size is omitted from some rows. Given values are once, few, many or a class for expanded clones.

V,size,J,CDR3
TRBV6-1,.,TRBJ2-1,CASRPLGGSYNEQFF
TRBV14,.,TRBJ2-7,CASSRTGYLYEQYF
TRBV4-1,.,TRBJ2-3,CASSQDRTSYRTDTQYF
TRBV7-9,.,TRBJ1-5,CASSQDGDQPQHF
TRBV7-2,.,TRBJ1-4,CASSPPRTGREKLFF
TRBV11-2,.,TRBJ2-1,CASSLRWGVAGGGDNEQFF
TRBV5-4,.,TRBJ2-1,CASSQGWEREAQNYNEQFF
TRBV6-6,few,TRBJ2-3,CASSSPRGQGDTQYF
TRBV5-1,once,TRBJ2-3,CASSPIGLAGVFSTDTQYF
TRBV4-1,.,TRBJ2-5,CASSRDRETQYF
TRBV29-1,once,TRBJ2-5,CSVLAGYDQETQYF
TRBV6-6,.,TRBJ1-5,CASSPAGPNQPQHF
TRBV4-3,.,TRBJ2-3,CASSHTDRGLSDTQYF
TRBV27,.,TRBJ1-2,CASSLSWQGNYGYTF
TRBV6-5,.,TRBJ1-1,CASSYSKVREREAFF
TRBV4-3,few,TRBJ2-1,CASSHRLDNEQFF
TRBV27,.,TRBJ1-6,CASSSWTYSYNSPLHF
TRBV7-2,.,TRBJ2-1,CASSFELNWFF
TRBV10-3,once,TRBJ2-3,CAISERGATDTQYF
TRBV6-5,.,TRBJ1-2,CASSLSGQRVYTF
TRBV5-1,.,TRBJ1-3,CASWAAGGNTIYF
TRBV11-2,.,TRBJ1-2,CASSPEQGVHGYTF
TRBV10-1,few,TRBJ2-3,CASSDPDCFTDTQYF
TRBV9,.,TRBJ2-7,CASSPLGTAVPYEQYF
TRBV12-5,.,TRBJ1-2,CASGRYLARGANYGYTF
TRBV4-1,.,TRBJ2-7,CASSQSVSYEQYF
TRBV4-2,.,TRBJ1-2,CASSPRRDGSYGYTF
TRBV10-1,.,TRBJ2-2,CASSEGSGRGFTGELFF
TRBV5-6,.,TRBJ2-2,CASTLMTGWNTGEPFF
TRBV13,.,TRBJ2-4,CASSFGLAGAYKNIQYF
TRBV6-5,.,TRBJ2-7,CASSYSIQRSSYEQYF
TRBV27,.,TRBJ1-1,CASSLYPGSGTEAFF
TRBV18,.,TRBJ2-7,CASSPNGGAYEQYF
TRBV5-1,.,TRBJ2-1,CASSLTRGSYNEQFF
TRBV25-1,.,TRBJ2-1,CASSEGGTFYNEQFF
TRBV11-2,.,TRBJ2-3,CASSLRLDTDTQYF
TRBV7-8,.,TRBJ1-3,CASSFFDRDTIYF
TRBV4-3,once,TRBJ1-2,CASSQDRGTVIYGYTF
TRBV19,few,TRBJ1-5,CASSTDRNSNQPQHF
TRBV15,.,TRBJ2-7,CATSGSGWGSEQYF
TRBV5-1,.,TRBJ2-7,CASRFGGDPYEQYF
TRBV5-4,.,TRBJ2-2,CASSPTGSAGELFF
TRBV18,.,TRBJ1-1,CASSPLGTEAFF
TRBV2,.,TRBJ2-7,CASNLDGAYEQYF
TRBV7-9,.,TRBJ1-1,CASSLERNTEAFF
TRBV6-1,.,TRBJ2-7,CASSEGVRGRLAADYEQYF